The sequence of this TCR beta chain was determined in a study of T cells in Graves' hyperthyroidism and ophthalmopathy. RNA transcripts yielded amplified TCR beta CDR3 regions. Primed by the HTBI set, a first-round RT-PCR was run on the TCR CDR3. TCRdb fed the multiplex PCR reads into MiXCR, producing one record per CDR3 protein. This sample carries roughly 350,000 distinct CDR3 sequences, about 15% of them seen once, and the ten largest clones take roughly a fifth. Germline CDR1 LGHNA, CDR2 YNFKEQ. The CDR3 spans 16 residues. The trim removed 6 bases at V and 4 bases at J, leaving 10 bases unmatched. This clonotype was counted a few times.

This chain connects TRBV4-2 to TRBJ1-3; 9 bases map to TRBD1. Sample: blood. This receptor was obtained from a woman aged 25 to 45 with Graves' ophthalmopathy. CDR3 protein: CASRPRDRVDGNTIYF. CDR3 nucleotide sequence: TGTGCCAGCAGGCCCCGGGACAGGGTCGACGGAAACACCATATATTTT.